A selection of T cell receptor beta chains follows, all from one sample in a study of blood T cell repertoires in COVID-19. Method: immunoSEQ multiplex PCR; TCRdb's copy keeps in-frame clones and lacks some. The sample records 250,000 to 350,000 clones, roughly 88% being singletons. The material sequenced was PBMCs or T cells enriched from blood (not recorded which). Source of these receptors: a woman in her twenties or thirties who had recovered from COVID-19. Each CDR3 is given with its conserved first and last residue. Fields, in order: V gene, CDR3 length, CDR3 protein.

V: TRBV7-9
length: 15
CDR3: CASSFVANAGNTIYF

V: TRBV18
length: 15
CDR3: CASSITGPGDETQYF

V: TRBV9
length: 15
CDR3: CASSVALSSYNEQFF

V: TRBV18
length: 14
CDR3: CASSEGQGGQPQHF

V: TRBV4-1
length: 15
CDR3: CASSPRAGPYNEQFF

V: TRBV7-9
length: 13
CDR3: CASSGPGMYEQYF

V: TRBV7-2
length: 15
CDR3: CASSYGQGDYNEQFF

V: TRBV2
length: 15
CDR3: CASSEGSYSNQPQHF

V: TRBV6-2/TRBV6-3
length: 18
CDR3: CASSYEIGTGGTNEKLFF

V: TRBV30
length: 13
CDR3: CAWSVPGKETQYF

V: TRBV6-5
length: 14
CDR3: CASNTGDPAYEQYF

V: TRBV19
length: 13
CDR3: CASGQGRDTEAFF

V: TRBV11-2
length: 15
CDR3: CASSLVTGTGNTIYF

V: TRBV9
length: 13
CDR3: CASSAGGGETQYF

V: TRBV19
length: 17
CDR3: CASLSTSGGSYNSPLHF

V: TRBV7-9
length: 12
CDR3: CASSVTGGTQYF

V: TRBV7-2
length: 15
CDR3: CASSLRRVYNEKLFF

V: TRBV11-2
length: 15
CDR3: CASSTRTGGSEKLFF

V: TRBV6-1
length: 13
CDR3: CASSAASGNTIYF

V: TRBV5-1
length: 14
CDR3: CASSTDRKNTEAFF

V: TRBV28
length: 13
CDR3: CASSLHSSYEQYF

V: TRBV5-5
length: 14
CDR3: CASSIGRVNYEQYF

V: TRBV6-5
length: 16
CDR3: CASSYSRTARDYGYTF

V: TRBV7-8
length: 17
CDR3: CASSLETSAQSYNEQFF

V: TRBV2
length: 13
CDR3: CASSERGHYEQYF

V: TRBV5-6
length: 14
CDR3: CASSLGRAQRTAFF

V: TRBV19
length: 15
CDR3: CASKVGTFSGNTIYF

V: TRBV30
length: 13
CDR3: CAWTGDNTGELFF

V: TRBV7-9
length: 16
CDR3: CASSSESPGQGAGYTF

V: TRBV19
length: 13
CDR3: CASSIVGAQPQHF

V: TRBV2
length: 16
CDR3: CASSEGTGGQTDTQYF

V: TRBV5-1
length: 16
CDR3: CASSIPGTTSYNEQFF

V: TRBV11-2
length: 15
CDR3: CASSPGTAYNSPLHF

V: TRBV6-1
length: 17
CDR3: CASSEEVGGTGSYEQYF

V: TRBV7-2
length: 13
CDR3: CASSYPPGNEQFF

V: TRBV28
length: 12
CDR3: CASSDGGRAQHF

V: TRBV30
length: 12
CDR3: CAWSDVDYGYTF

V: TRBV28
length: 13
CDR3: CASRLQGPGGYTF

V: TRBV5-1
length: 15
CDR3: CASSLRTGLGAGYTF

V: TRBV7-2
length: 16
CDR3: CASSEGLAGGLNEQFF

V: TRBV5-4
length: 14
CDR3: CASSLVGGNYGYTF

V: TRBV5-1
length: 15
CDR3: CASSRDGAPNQPQHF

V: TRBV18
length: 20
CDR3: CASSPRAGLAGVRGYNEQFF

V: TRBV9
length: 14
CDR3: CASSVSPGGTEAFF

V: TRBV19
length: 13
CDR3: CASDPGSTDTQYF

V: TRBV3-1/TRBV3-2
length: 18
CDR3: CASSQEKWRAHPQETQYF

V: TRBV2
length: 13
CDR3: CASNPGQGSEAFF

V: TRBV29-1
length: 11
CDR3: CSAGRGYEQYF

V: TRBV6-2/TRBV6-3
length: 16
CDR3: CASSYSSWGRGNAQYF

V: TRBV20-1
length: 15
CDR3: CSASRLAGGTGELFF

V: TRBV9
length: 13
CDR3: CASSGGAYYGYTF

V: TRBV3-1/TRBV3-2
length: 15
CDR3: CASSQEPHPAEEAFF

V: TRBV28
length: 14
CDR3: CASSWTVFGQPQHF